The 2 T cell receptor beta chains below were found in one sample sequenced in a study of a mutant IDH1 vaccine in newly diagnosed glioma. The sample's time point: week 23, last vaccination. The investigators gave 300 ug of mutant IDH1 20-mer peptide in each vaccine dose, together with topical imiquimod. No cognate antigen is known for these TCRs. Method: immunoSEQ multiplex PCR; TCRdb's copy keeps in-frame clones and lacks some. The sample includes around 80,000 clones, approximately 85% seen only once; the top ten take approximately 0.8%. Sequenced material: PBMCs, taken from a glioma patient whose treatment included an IDH1 peptide vaccine. The receptors here all came from a woman in her forties or fifties with glioma.

This clone was counted between two and nine times. The chain is built from TRBV2 and TRBJ1-1, with D uncertain. The germline V and J ends were trimmed by 4 bases and 1 base, with 10 bases remaining between them. The germline V gene encodes CDR1 SNHLY and CDR2 FYNNEI. The CDR3 consists of 14 residues. This chain's CDR3 is CASSVEWENTEAFF. Written as DNA, the CDR3 is TGTGCCAGCAGTGTTGAGTGGGAGAACACTGAAGCTTTCTTT.

In this sample, this clone turned up a few times. This same CDR3 is encoded by further DNA sequences in the sample. The J gene is TRBJ1-1, the V gene TRBV10-1, with TRBD1 identical over 7 bases. The ends lost 5 bases at V and 0 bases at J; junction bases unmatched: 6. Per germline, CDR1 WNHNN and CDR2 SYGVQD (reference sequence). The CDR3 consists of 15 residues. The CDR3 region has the DNA TGCGCCAGCAGTCCGTCGACAGGGATGAACACTGAAGCTTTCTTT. Its protein product is CASSPSTGMNTEAFF.